Sequencing of this T cell receptor beta chain was carried out in a study of OX40 agonist ivuxolimab in advanced cancers. Turning to the study itself: Ivuxolimab, which patients received intravenously every 2 weeks, was dosed at 0.01 to 10 mg/kg.

If patients had autoimmune disease history or systemic immunosuppression, they were excluded. Some clones are missing from TCRdb's copy, which holds only in-frame ones; the method was immunoSEQ multiplex PCR. Of under 60,000 clones in the sample, 80% to 90% were seen once. Germline V CDR1 and CDR2: SGHRS, YFSETQ. The junction had 6 bases not matched to a gene; V was cut back by 0 bases and J by 8 bases. The CDR3 sequence is 16 residues long. The source is an adult with an advanced solid tumor such as melanoma, head and neck, liver or kidney cancer. This rearrangement joins TRBV5-1 to TRBJ2-1; 12 positions match TRBD1. Source: CD4+ or CD8+ T cells sorted from blood, taken in a trial of the OX40 agonist ivuxolimab. Written as DNA, the CDR3 is TGCGCCAGCAGCTTGGACGGGACAGGGGGCTTCGATGAGCAGTTCTTC. It encodes CASSLDGTGGFDEQFF.